Listed here are 20 T cell receptor beta chains from one sample, sequenced in a study of blood T cell repertoires in COVID-19. Clones were read by immunoSEQ multiplex PCR, and TCRdb kept only the in-frame ones, dropping some. The repertoire holds around 200,000 clones, with 70% to 90% as singletons. Sequencing was performed on peripheral blood. The receptors here all came from a woman in her sixties with COVID-19, enrolled during active disease.

The chain links TRBV7-3 to TRBJ2-3; no definite D call. The ends were cut back, 5 bases at V and 5 bases at J, with 8 bases in the middle. Germline CDR1 reads SGHTA; CDR2 reads FQGTGA. CDR3 length: 12 residues. The CDR3 region is CASSQPGDTQYF. The CDR3 DNA is TGTGCCAGCAGCCAACCCGGAGATACGCAGTATTTT.

This rearrangement joins TRBV11-3 to TRBJ1-2; D not resolved. CDR3 size: 14 residues. Germline CDR1 reads SGHNT; CDR2 reads YENEEA. Trimming left V 3 bases short and J 5 bases short, with 13 bases between. The DNA of the CDR3 is TGTGCCAGCAGCTTGGGCCTCTCGGTATATGGCTACACCTTC. Translation gives CASSLGLSVYGYTF.

The chain joins TRBV5-1 to TRBJ2-5, with 8 bases fitting TRBD2. After removal of 4 bases from V and 4 bases from J, the junction contained 6 bases not matched to a gene. This CDR3 is built from 14 residues. Germline CDR1 and CDR2: SGHRS and YFSETQ. The DNA for the CDR3 is TGCGCCAGCAGCCCAGGCGGGGGGAGAGAGACCCAGTACTTC. This codes for CASSPGGGRETQYF.

The V call is TRBV5-1, the J call TRBJ1-2; D is unresolved. V lost 4 bases and J 3 bases, leaving 13 bases between the germline ends. Per the germline V gene, CDR1 is SGHRS and CDR2 is YFSETQ. This CDR3 comprises 14 residues. CDR3 DNA: TGCGCCAGCAGCCACGCCCGGAGGGACTATGGCTACACCTTC. Amino acid sequence: CASSHARRDYGYTF. Full variable domain (missing parts from reference TRBV5-1 and TRBJ1-2): KAGVTQTPRYLIKTRGQQVTLSCSPISGHRSVSWYQQTPGQGLQFLFEYFSETQRNKGNFPGRFSGRQFSNSRSEMNVSTLELGDSALYLCASSHARRDYGYTFGSGTRLTVV.

The genes are TRBV28 and TRBJ1-1; 11 bases are shared with TRBD1. The CDR3 spans 17 residues. V dropped 0 bases and J dropped 1; count of bases not matched to a gene: 4. From germline, CDR1 is MDHEN and CDR2 SYDVKM. For the CDR3, the DNA is TGTGCCAGCAGTTTATGGGACAGGGGGCAGAGGAACACTGAAGCTTTCTTT. Amino acid sequence: CASSLWDRGQRNTEAFF. The full variable domain, with the rest looked up from reference TRBV28 and TRBJ1-1, is DVKVTQSSRYLVKRTGEKVFLECVQDMDHENMFWYRQDPGLGLRLIYFSYDVKMKEKGDIPEGYSVSREKKERFSLILESASTNQTSMYLCASSLWDRGQRNTEAFFGQGTRLTVV.

The gene calls are TRBV18 and TRBJ1-1; no clear D. The V end was cut by 3 bases, the J end by 0 bases, with 8 bases between. This CDR3 spans 14 amino acids. Germline V gene lookup returns CDR1 KGHSH and CDR2 LQKENI. Here the CDR3 reads CASSPQALNTEAFF. DNA for the CDR3: TGTGCCAGCTCACCCCAGGCTCTGAACACTGAAGCTTTCTTT.

The chain links TRBV30 to TRBJ2-7, with D unclear. V was pared by 0 bases and J by 0 bases, with 9 bases between. The CDR3 covers 14 residues. Germline CDR1 and CDR2: GTSNPN and SVGIG (reference sequence). The CDR3, as DNA: TGTGCCTGGAGTGTACCGGGTCCCTCCTACGAGCAGTACTTC. It codes for CAWSVPGPSYEQYF.

CDR3 nucleotide sequence: TGTGCCAGCAGTTACTACAGTAGCTCCTACGAGCAGTACTTC. Its protein product is CASSYYSSSYEQYF. The rearrangement links TRBV6-5 to TRBJ2-7; D remains ambiguous. Trimming removed 1 base from V and 0 bases from J, with 7 bases in between. The CDR3 covers 14 residues. CDR1 MNHEY and CDR2 SVGAGI come from the germline V gene.

The rearrangement uses TRBV24-1 and TRBJ1-2, with 7 bases aligning to TRBD1. Germline V CDR1 and CDR2: KGHDR, SFDVKD. The CDR3 covers 13 residues. With 5 bases clipped from V and 7 bases from J, the junction kept 6 bases outside the gene matches. In nucleotides, the CDR3 is TGTGCCACCAGTGGCTCCAGGGGGACTGGCTACACCTTC. As protein: CATSGSRGTGYTF.

V usage is TRBV29-1 and J usage is TRBJ1-2; D perhaps matches TRBD1 (6 bases). Trimming took 5 bases from V and 7 from J, leaving 11 bases between them. This CDR3 has 11 amino acids. Germline V lookup: CDR1 SQVTM, CDR2 ANQGSEA. The CDR3 spells CSVSGGPGYTF. The CDR3 nucleotides read TGCAGCGTTAGCGGGGGGCCTGGCTACACCTTC. The full variable domain, its missing parts supplied by reference TRBV29-1 and TRBJ1-2, is SAVISQKPSRDICQRGTSLTIQCQVDSQVTMMFWYRQQPGQSLTLIATANQGSEATYESGFVIDKFPISRPNLTFSTLTVSNMSPEDSSIYLCSVSGGPGYTFGSGTRLTVV.

The J gene is TRBJ2-1, the V gene TRBV19; 12 bases align to TRBD2. The CDR3 length is 15 residues. Germline-derived CDR1 and CDR2 are LNHDA and SQIVND (reference sequence). J lost 8 bases, V lost 4 bases, and 6 bases had no gene match. The CDR3 here is CASSRLAGENHEQFF. Here the CDR3 DNA reads TGTGCCAGTAGTAGACTAGCGGGAGAGAATCATGAGCAGTTCTTC.

This chain joins TRBV5-4 and TRBJ2-5; 7 nucleotides match TRBD1. Germline assignment: CDR1 SGHNT and CDR2 YYREEE (reference sequence). The ends lost 4 bases at V and 2 bases at J; junction bases unmatched: 8. The CDR3 is 15 residues long. The CDR3 nucleotides read TGTGCCAGCAGCCCCGGGACAGTTCCTCAAGAGACCCAGTACTTC. Translation gives CASSPGTVPQETQYF. Full variable domain (outside the CDR3, taken from reference TRBV5-4 and TRBJ2-5): ETGVTQSPTHLIKTRGQQVTLRCSSQSGHNTVSWYQQALGQGPQFIFQYYREEENGRGNFPPRFSGLQFPNYSSELNVNALELDDSALYLCASSPGTVPQETQYFGPGTRLLVL.

The chain employs TRBV7-2 and TRBJ1-4, with D perhaps TRBD1 (5 bases). V lost 1 base to trimming and J lost 3 bases, with 9 bases between them. This CDR3 spans 15 amino acids. Per the germline V gene, CDR1 is SGHTA and CDR2 is FQGNSA. CDR3 DNA: TGTGCCAGCAGCTTAGGGTGGGGGGCTAATGAAAAACTGTTTTTT. It is translated as CASSLGWGANEKLFF.

The rearrangement uses TRBV2 and TRBJ1-1; D remains ambiguous. Germline CDR1 is SNHLY and CDR2 is FYNNEI. The CDR3 runs 14 residues. Deletions cut 4 bases from V and 7 bases from J, with 16 bases between. The DNA for the CDR3 is TGTGCCAGCAGTGCTTTGACCCGGGAAAGTGAAGCTTTCTTT. It is translated as CASSALTRESEAFF. The full variable domain, with the rest looked up from reference TRBV2 and TRBJ1-1, is EPEVTQTPSHQVTQMGQEVILRCVPISNHLYFYWYRQILGQKVEFLVSFYNNEISEKSEIFDDQFSVERPDGSNFTLKIRSTKLEDSAMYFCASSALTRESEAFFGQGTRLTVV.

The chain is built from TRBV2 and TRBJ1-5, with D uncertain. CDR1 and CDR2 from the germline V gene are SNHLY and FYNNEI. This CDR3 region has 14 residues. Trimming took off 6 bases at V and 3 bases at J, with 12 bases between the two ends. The CDR3 DNA reads as TGTGCCAGCAGGAGGGATACAGCCAATCAGCCCCAGCATTTT. Its protein product is CASRRDTANQPQHF.

This chain links TRBV9 with TRBJ2-2; no clear D gene. CDR3 length equals 12 residues. Germline V lookup: CDR1 SGDLS, CDR2 YYNGEE. The germline V and J ends were trimmed by 2 bases and 7 bases, with 6 bases remaining between them. For the CDR3, the DNA is TGTGCCAGCAGCGTGTACGGCGGGGAGCTGTTTTTT. Its translation is CASSVYGGELFF.

This clone was observed once. This rearrangement joins TRBV7-8 to TRBJ1-2; 9 nucleotides align to TRBD1. The CDR3 runs 16 residues. With 1 base clipped from V and 5 bases from J, the junction kept 8 bases outside the gene matches. Germline-derived CDR1 and CDR2 are SGHVS and FQNEAQ. CDR3: CASSLGPRGQGYGYTF. For the CDR3, the DNA is TGTGCCAGCAGCTTAGGGCCAAGGGGACAGGGATATGGCTACACCTTC. The complete variable domain, with remaining parts taken from reference TRBV7-8 and TRBJ1-2, reads GAGVSQSPRYKVAKRGQDVALRCDPISGHVSLFWYQQALGQGPEFLTYFQNEAQLDKSGLPSDRFFAERPEGSVSTLKIQRTQQEDSAVYLCASSLGPRGQGYGYTFGSGTRLTVV.

Written as DNA, the CDR3 is TGTGCCAGCACTTCAGACACAGGGAAGAATCAGCCCCAGCATTTT. Encoded protein: CASTSDTGKNQPQHF. The chain uses TRBV6-5 and TRBJ1-5; D is possibly TRBD1 (6 bases). CDR1 and CDR2 from the germline V gene are MNHEY and SVGAGI. The germline V and J ends were trimmed by 7 bases and 4 bases, with 17 bases remaining between them. CDR3 length: 15 amino acids.

This clone has only a few counts. The chain carries TRBV7-9 and TRBJ1-6, with a tentative D call TRBD1 (6 bases). Per the germline V gene, CDR1 is SEHNR and CDR2 is FQNEAQ (reference sequence). Trimming pared 7 bases from V and 8 bases from J, leaving 18 bases between. The CDR3 loop spans 15 amino acids. The CDR3 DNA is TGTGCCAGCACGAAAGCAGGGGTTCCAGATTCACCCCTCCACTTT. Protein product: CASTKAGVPDSPLHF.

The chain is built from TRBV6-1 and TRBJ2-7; a weak D match, TRBD2 (5 bases). The CDR3 is made up of 12 amino acids. The V end was cut by 4 bases, the J end by 4 bases, with 8 bases between. Germline V gene data show CDR1 as MNHNS and CDR2 as SASEGT. CDR3 loop: CASSGAAYEQYF. The CDR3 bases are TGTGCCAGCAGTGGAGCGGCTTACGAGCAGTACTTC.